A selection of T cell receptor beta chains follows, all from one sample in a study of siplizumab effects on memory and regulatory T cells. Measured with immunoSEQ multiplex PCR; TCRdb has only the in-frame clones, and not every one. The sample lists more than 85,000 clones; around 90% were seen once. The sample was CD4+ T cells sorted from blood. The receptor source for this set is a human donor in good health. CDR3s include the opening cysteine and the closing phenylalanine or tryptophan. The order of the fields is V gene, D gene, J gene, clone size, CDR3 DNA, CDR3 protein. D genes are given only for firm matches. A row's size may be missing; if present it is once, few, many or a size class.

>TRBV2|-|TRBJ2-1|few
TGTGCCAGCAGTGAGGAGACCAAGGACAATGAGCAGTTCTTC
CASSEETKDNEQFF
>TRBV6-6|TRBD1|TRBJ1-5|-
TGTGCCAGCAGTTACCGGGACAGGGGGCCGGAGCAGCCCCAGCATTTT
CASSYRDRGPEQPQHF
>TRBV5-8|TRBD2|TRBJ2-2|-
TGTGCCAGCAGCACCCGACTAGCGGGAAATACCGGGGAGCTGTTTTTT
CASSTRLAGNTGELFF
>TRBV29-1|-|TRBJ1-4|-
TGCAGCGTTGGTGTGGGGCCGACAACTAATGAAAAACTGTTTTTT
CSVGVGPTTNEKLFF
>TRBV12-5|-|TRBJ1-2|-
TGTGCTAGTGGTTTGCGGCCTTTTACGACCCTCTATGGCTACACCTTC
CASGLRPFTTLYGYTF
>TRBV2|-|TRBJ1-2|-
TGTGCCAGCAGTGATCGGGGGGTCTATGGCTACACCTTC
CASSDRGVYGYTF
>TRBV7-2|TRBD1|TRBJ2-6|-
TGTGCCAGCAGCCTCCAGGGGGCGCGAAGCTCTGGGGCCAACGTCCTGACTTTC
CASSLQGARSSGANVLTF
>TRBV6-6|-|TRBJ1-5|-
TGTGCCAGCAGCACAGGGCTAAGCAATCAGCCCCAGCATTTT
CASSTGLSNQPQHF
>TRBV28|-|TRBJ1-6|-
TGTGCCAGCAGGGAGATGCAGGCCCTCCACTTT
CASREMQALHF
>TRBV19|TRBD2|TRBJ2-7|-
TGTGCCAGTAGTATGAGTAGCGGGAGTTACGAGCAGTACTTC
CASSMSSGSYEQYF
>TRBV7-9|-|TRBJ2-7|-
TGTGCCAGCAGCTTAGCCGAGGGTACCTACGAGCAGTACTTC
CASSLAEGTYEQYF
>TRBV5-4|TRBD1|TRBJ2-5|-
TGTGCCAGCAGCCGACAGGACAGGGGGCGCCAGGGAGAGACCCAGTACTTC
CASSRQDRGRQGETQYF
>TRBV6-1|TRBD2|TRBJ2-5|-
TGTGCCAGCAGTGAAGGACTAGCGGGAAGGGAGACCCAGTACTTC
CASSEGLAGRETQYF
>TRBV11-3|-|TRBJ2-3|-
TGTGCCAGCAGCTTAGATCCATTGGGAGATACGCAGTATTTT
CASSLDPLGDTQYF
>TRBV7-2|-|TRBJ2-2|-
TGTGCCAGCAGCCCCTACCTTCACACCGGGGAGCTGTTTTTT
CASSPYLHTGELFF
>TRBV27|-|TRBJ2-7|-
TGTGCCAGCAGTTTAAGTCAGGGAACCATAACCCCTCTTTACTTC
CASSLSQGTITPLYF
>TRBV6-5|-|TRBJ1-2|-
TGTGCCAGCGGATCAAGTGGCCGGTATGGCTACACCTTC
CASGSSGRYGYTF
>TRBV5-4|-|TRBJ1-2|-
TGTGCCAGCAGCTTGGCCGGATCGTATAACTATGGCTACACCTTC
CASSLAGSYNYGYTF
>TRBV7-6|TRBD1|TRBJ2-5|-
TGTGCCAGCAGCTCAGGACAGGGCAGGGAGACCCAGTACTTC
CASSSGQGRETQYF
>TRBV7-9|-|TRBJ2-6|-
TGTGCCAGCAGCCCCTGGGGGGTCGGGGCCAACGTCCTGACTTTC
CASSPWGVGANVLTF
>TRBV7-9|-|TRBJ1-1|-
TGTGCCAGCAGCCTAGGGGACCTGAACACTGAAGCTTTCTTT
CASSLGDLNTEAFF
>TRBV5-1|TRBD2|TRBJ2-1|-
TGCGCCAGCAGCTCGGGGGATTCGACGGGAGGGGAGCAGTTCTTC
CASSSGDSTGGEQFF